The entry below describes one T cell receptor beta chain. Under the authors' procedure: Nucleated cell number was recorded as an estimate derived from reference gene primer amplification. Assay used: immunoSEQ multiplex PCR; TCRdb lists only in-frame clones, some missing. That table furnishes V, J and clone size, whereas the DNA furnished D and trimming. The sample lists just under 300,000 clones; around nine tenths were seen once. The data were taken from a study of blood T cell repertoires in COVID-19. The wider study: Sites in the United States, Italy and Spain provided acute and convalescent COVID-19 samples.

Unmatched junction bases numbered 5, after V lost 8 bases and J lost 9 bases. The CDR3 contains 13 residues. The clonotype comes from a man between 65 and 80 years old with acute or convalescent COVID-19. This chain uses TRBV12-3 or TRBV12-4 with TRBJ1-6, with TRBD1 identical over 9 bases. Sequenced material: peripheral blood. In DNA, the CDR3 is TGTGCCAGCCTTTGGGGACAGGGTTCACCCCTCCACTTT. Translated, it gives CASLWGQGSPLHF.